The 14 T cell receptor beta chains listed next were all sequenced from one sample in a study of shared clonotypes between healthy human individuals (dated by TCRdb to about 2020). Libraries were constructed by the immunoSEQ multiplex PCR assay. TCRdb carries this immuneACCESS record with in-frame sequences only. Its versions omit some clonotypes, under half of them owing to an unresolved V gene in the studies checked, with the rest unexplained. This sample is represented by some 500,000 clones; approximately 71% of them were singletons. Approximately 12% of the sample is held by the ten biggest clonotypes. The sequencing sample was made of PBMCs. Source of these receptors: a woman between 40 and 55 years old in good health. Some clones in this sample may be carry-over from other donors' samples.

This sequence joins TRBV27 and TRBJ2-3; D uncertain. Germline loops: CDR1 MNHEY, CDR2 SMNVEV (reference sequence). This CDR3 contains 13 residues. Trimming left V 6 bases short and J 2 bases short, with 9 bases between. This chain's CDR3 is CASRTLDTDTQYF. The CDR3, as DNA: TGTGCCAGCAGGACCTTAGACACAGATACGCAGTATTTT.

V and J are TRBV7-8 and TRBJ1-3, with D uncertain. CDR1 SGHVS and CDR2 FQNEAQ come from the germline V gene. The CDR3 spans 16 residues. The V end lost 6 bases, the J end lost 3 bases, and 18 bases lay between the germline ends. The CDR3 bases are TGTGCCAGCAGTTTTAGGAGCCGCGAGTATGGAAACACCATATATTTT. Its translation: CASSFRSREYGNTIYF.

This clone was counted between two and nine times. The V and J genes are TRBV13 and TRBJ1-2; 9 bases fit TRBD1. This CDR3 spans 14 amino acids. Trimming took 2 bases from V and 4 from J; bases not matched to a gene: 2. Germline V gives CDR1 PRHDT, CDR2 FYEKMQ (reference sequence). The CDR3 spells CASSLKDRGYGYTF. CDR3 bases: TGTGCCAGCAGCTTAAAGGACAGGGGCTATGGCTACACCTTC.

About this clone: Just one base apart from a much larger clone, this may be a read error. J is TRBJ2-1 and V is TRBV7-7, with TRBD2 identical over 7 bases. The germline V gene encodes CDR1 SSHAT and CDR2 FNYEAQ (reference sequence). The V segment lost 0 bases and the J segment 2 bases; nucleotides outside the gene matches: 1. The CDR3 has 15 residues. The chain's CDR3 is CASSLAGGAYNEQFF. In DNA, the CDR3 is TGTGCCAGCAGCTTAGCGGGAGGGGCCTACAATGAGCAGTTCTTC.

This chain connects TRBV2 to TRBJ2-1, with 11 bases that match TRBD2. The CDR3 is 15 residues long. The germline V gene has CDR1 SNHLY and CDR2 FYNNEI. Germline trimming cut 8 bases from V and 9 bases from J; bases unmatched to any gene: 12. The CDR3 sequence is CASSLTSGIESEQFF. The CDR3 DNA reads TGTGCCAGCTCTCTGACTAGCGGGATAGAAAGTGAGCAGTTCTTC.

This chain connects TRBV28 to TRBJ1-2; 8 bases are a match to TRBD1. V shed 11 bases, J shed 4 bases, and the junction held 9 bases outside the gene matches. Looked up from germline, CDR1 is MDHEN and CDR2 is SYDVKM. This CDR3 contains 13 residues. CDR3 protein: CAALQGASYGYTF. CDR3 DNA: TGTGCCGCACTCCAGGGGGCGTCCTATGGCTACACCTTC.

As concerns this clone: A far bigger clonotype differs at one base, so this is likely a read error. The gene calls are TRBV5-1 and TRBJ1-2; the D is unclear. CDR1 SGHRS and CDR2 YFSETQ come from the germline V gene. The CDR3 runs 13 residues. In DNA form, the CDR3 reads TGCGCCAGCAGCTTTGCGTGGCCCGAGGGTGGCGCCTTC. Protein product: CASSFAWPEGGAF. The whole variable domain, filled in from reference TRBV5-1 and TRBJ1-2, reads KAGVTQTPRYLIKTRGQQVTLSCSPISGHRSVSWYQQTPGQGLQFLFEYFSETQRNKGNFPGRFSGRQFSNSRSEMNVSTLELGDSALYLCASSFAWPEGGAFGSGTRLTVV.

This clone was observed a single time. With a far larger clone one base away, a read error is the likely cause. The rearrangement uses TRBV7-9 and TRBJ1-3; 7 bases agree with TRBD1. CDR3 length: 13 amino acids. The germline V gene encodes CDR1 SEHNR and CDR2 FQNEAQ (reference sequence). V dropped 11 bases and J dropped 5; count of bases not matched to a gene: 9. The CDR3 here is CAFTGETRNTIYF. The CDR3 DNA sequence: TGTGCCTTCACAGGGGAGACCAGAAACACCATATATTTT.

Note on this clone: Since a far larger clone is one base different, this is likely a read error. It is likely a read error, because the conserved phenylalanine at the end of the CDR3 is missing. The genes are TRBV4-2 and TRBJ2-7; TRBD1 or TRBD2 may be the D gene (5 bases each). Germline V CDR1 and CDR2: LGHNA, YNFKEQ. This CDR3 spans 16 amino acids. Deletions cut 0 bases from V and 5 bases from J, with 17 bases between. CDR3 DNA sequence: TGTGCCAGCAGCCAAGACGAGGGGCAGGGCGTCGACGAGCAGTACCTC. Translating it yields CASSQDEGQGVDEQYL.

This chain uses TRBV5-1 with TRBJ1-2, with TRBD1 as a possible D gene (6 bases). Germline values: CDR1 SGHRS, CDR2 YFSETQ. This CDR3 region has 15 residues. V was pared by 0 bases and J by 1 base, with 10 bases between. The CDR3 spells CASSLGTAINYGYTF. The CDR3 nucleotides read TGCGCCAGCAGCTTGGGGACAGCTATTAACTATGGCTACACCTTC.

As for this clone: The junction departs from germline at one end; a sequencing error may be responsible. V usage is TRBV18 and J usage is TRBJ1-1; 7 bases map to TRBD1. In germline, CDR1 is KGHSH, CDR2 LQKENI. The CDR3 length is 15 residues. CDR3 in DNA: TGTGCCAGCTCACCCCACAGGGGTCCCCACACTGAAGCTCTCTTT. Protein sequence: CASSPHRGPHTEALF. Based on the CDR3 plus reference TRBV18 and TRBJ1-1, the full variable domain is NAGVMQNPRHLVRRRGQEARLRCSPMKGHSHVYWYRQLPEEGLKFMVYLQKENIIDESGMPKERFSAEFPKEGPSILRIQQVVRGDSAAYFCASSPHRGPHTEALFGQGTRLTVV.

This clone appeared a few times. Relative to the germline gene, one junction end is altered; a read error may explain this. V and J are TRBV7-7 and TRBJ2-3; TRBD2 is a possible D gene (6 bases). The CDR3 contains 13 residues. CDR1 and CDR2 (germline): SSHAT, FNYEAQ (reference sequence). CDR3: CASSLGTRDTQYF. CDR3 nucleotide sequence: TGTGCTAGCAGCTTAGGGACTCGGGATACGCAGTATTTT.

V is TRBV25-1 and J is TRBJ1-4; 8 bases align to TRBD1. The germline V gene encodes CDR1 MGHDK and CDR2 SYGVNS. CDR3 length: 14 residues. Trimming cost V 3 bases and J 8 bases; bases outside gene matches: 5. CDR3 sequence (DNA): TGTGCCAGCAGTGACAGGGGGCAGGGAGAAAAACTGTTTTTT. It codes for CASSDRGQGEKLFF.

The chain is built from TRBV14 and TRBJ2-3; D gene ambiguous. The V gene lost 0 bases and the J gene lost 8 bases, with 12 bases spanning the gap. Per germline, CDR1 SGHDN and CDR2 FVKESK. The CDR3 covers 14 residues. For the CDR3, the DNA is TGTGCCAGCAGCCAAGATAATTCGCGGCGTACGCAGTATTTT. Translation: CASSQDNSRRTQYF.